This TCR beta chain came from a study of T cells in Graves' hyperthyroidism and ophthalmopathy. The CDR3 has 14 amino acids. In germline, CDR1 is MNHEY, CDR2 SMNVEV (reference sequence). Trimming removed 8 bases from V and 2 bases from J; junction bases left unmatched: 8. What was amplified from RNA transcripts were TCR beta CDR3 regions. The study used the HTBI primer set for a first-round RT-PCR of the TCR CDR3. TCRdb reprocessed the multiplex PCR reads via MiXCR and lists one record per CDR3 protein. The sample holds under 350,000 distinct CDR3 sequences, approximately 18% seen once. In this sample, this clonotype turned up a few times.

The specimen was blood. This TCR derives from a woman aged 45-65 years with Graves' hyperthyroidism. This sequence joins TRBV27 and TRBJ2-7, with 8 bases matching TRBD1. CDR3 sequence reads: CASAGTGRTYEQYF. As DNA, the CDR3 is TGTGCCAGCGCAGGGACAGGACGAACCTACGAGCAGTACTTC.